These T cell receptor beta chains were read from a single sample in a study of T cells of healthy individuals. TCRdb re-called the 5' RACE reads with MiXCR, one entry per CDR3 protein. The sample has 50,000 to 55,000 distinct CDR3 sequences, roughly 14% seen once; the top ten hold around 16%. The receptor source for this set is a human donor in good health. Each CDR3 is given with its conserved first and last residue. D genes are given only for firm matches. A row's size may be missing; if present it is once, few, many or a size class.

d_call: -
v_call: TRBV24-1
clone_size: many
j_call: TRBJ2-7
cdr3_aa: CATSDLTEGTITDPEQYF
cdr3_nt: TGTGCCACCAGTGATTTGACGGAGGGGACGATAACCGATCCCGAGCAGTACTTC

d_call: TRBD2
v_call: TRBV6-2/TRBV6-3
clone_size: -
j_call: TRBJ2-3
cdr3_aa: CASSLAGGPTDTQYF
cdr3_nt: TGTGCCAGCAGCCTAGCGGGGGGGCCAACAGATACGCAGTATTTT

d_call: -
v_call: TRBV3-1
clone_size: many
j_call: TRBJ2-7
cdr3_aa: CASSQADYEQYF
cdr3_nt: TGTGCCAGCAGCCAAGCAGATTACGAGCAGTACTTC

d_call: -
v_call: TRBV12-3/TRBV12-4
clone_size: -
j_call: TRBJ2-7
cdr3_aa: CASSLRDDYEQYF
cdr3_nt: TGTGCCAGCAGTTTACGCGACGATTACGAGCAGTACTTC

d_call: -
v_call: TRBV7-9
clone_size: -
j_call: TRBJ1-2
cdr3_aa: CASSLARGRNYGYTF
cdr3_nt: TGTGCCAGCAGCTTAGCTAGGGGTCGGAACTATGGCTACACCTTC

d_call: -
v_call: TRBV27
clone_size: few
j_call: TRBJ2-1
cdr3_aa: CASSLIGSGEQFF
cdr3_nt: TGTGCCAGCAGTTTAATAGGGTCCGGTGAGCAGTTCTTC

d_call: -
v_call: TRBV20-1
clone_size: -
j_call: TRBJ2-2
cdr3_aa: CSARVPGVTGELFF
cdr3_nt: TGCAGTGCTAGAGTCCCGGGAGTCACCGGGGAGCTGTTTTTT

d_call: TRBD2
v_call: TRBV3-1
clone_size: -
j_call: TRBJ2-3
cdr3_aa: CASSPGTSLSTDTQYF
cdr3_nt: TGTGCCAGCAGCCCCGGGACTAGCTTGAGCACAGATACGCAGTATTTT

d_call: -
v_call: TRBV11-2
clone_size: -
j_call: TRBJ2-1
cdr3_aa: CASSPRWGSPEQFF
cdr3_nt: TGTGCCAGCAGCCCCCGATGGGGTTCCCCTGAGCAGTTCTTC

d_call: TRBD2
v_call: TRBV12-3/TRBV12-4
clone_size: many
j_call: TRBJ2-7
cdr3_aa: CASRPGGSAYEQYF
cdr3_nt: TGTGCCAGCAGGCCGGGGGGGTCCGCCTACGAGCAGTACTTC

d_call: TRBD1
v_call: TRBV7-9
clone_size: few
j_call: TRBJ1-2
cdr3_aa: CASITGGTMYGYTF
cdr3_nt: TGTGCCAGCATCACAGGGGGCACCATGTATGGCTACACCTTC

d_call: -
v_call: TRBV5-4
clone_size: -
j_call: TRBJ2-7
cdr3_aa: CASSPDRDSSYEQYF
cdr3_nt: TGTGCCAGCAGCCCAGACAGGGACTCGTCCTACGAGCAGTACTTC

d_call: -
v_call: TRBV20-1
clone_size: many
j_call: TRBJ2-3
cdr3_aa: CSARDPAEGTDTQYF
cdr3_nt: TGCAGTGCTAGAGATCCGGCGGAGGGCACAGATACGCAGTATTTT

d_call: -
v_call: TRBV3-1
clone_size: -
j_call: TRBJ2-5
cdr3_aa: CASSQGGQIQETQYF
cdr3_nt: TGTGCCAGCAGCCAAGGTGGACAGATTCAAGAGACCCAGTACTTC

d_call: TRBD2
v_call: TRBV11-3
clone_size: -
j_call: TRBJ2-5
cdr3_aa: CASSFGLAGQETQYF
cdr3_nt: TGTGCCAGCAGCTTCGGACTAGCGGGACAAGAGACCCAGTACTTC

d_call: -
v_call: TRBV4-1
clone_size: many
j_call: TRBJ2-4
cdr3_aa: CASRPQGDTKNIQYF
cdr3_nt: TGCGCCAGCAGGCCCCAAGGGGATACCAAAAACATTCAGTACTTC

d_call: -
v_call: TRBV15
clone_size: -
j_call: TRBJ1-5
cdr3_aa: CATSSAMGGSGSNQPQHF
cdr3_nt: TGTGCCACCAGCAGTGCTATGGGGGGTAGCGGTAGCAATCAGCCCCAGCATTTT

d_call: TRBD2
v_call: TRBV7-2
clone_size: many
j_call: TRBJ2-3
cdr3_aa: CASSLDLAGAFTDTQYF
cdr3_nt: TGTGCCAGCAGCTTAGATCTAGCGGGGGCATTCACAGATACGCAGTATTTT

d_call: -
v_call: TRBV5-1
clone_size: few
j_call: TRBJ2-2
cdr3_aa: CASSFLWTADTGELFF
cdr3_nt: TGCGCCAGCAGCTTTCTCTGGACAGCTGACACCGGGGAGCTGTTTTTT

d_call: -
v_call: TRBV5-6
clone_size: many
j_call: TRBJ2-7
cdr3_aa: CASSSVTVNYEQYF
cdr3_nt: TGTGCCAGCAGCTCTGTGACAGTAAACTACGAGCAGTACTTC

d_call: -
v_call: TRBV18
clone_size: few
j_call: TRBJ2-3
cdr3_aa: CASSPGPVHPDTQYF
cdr3_nt: TGTGCCAGCTCCCCCGGACCCGTACATCCGGATACGCAGTATTTT

d_call: TRBD1
v_call: TRBV6-2/TRBV6-3
clone_size: few
j_call: TRBJ2-1
cdr3_aa: CASSYGGTGGDEQFF
cdr3_nt: TGTGCCAGCAGCTACGGGGGGACAGGGGGCGATGAGCAGTTCTTC

d_call: -
v_call: TRBV9
clone_size: -
j_call: TRBJ2-1
cdr3_aa: CASSVFGGASGNEQFF
cdr3_nt: TGTGCCAGCAGCGTATTTGGGGGGGCGTCTGGTAATGAGCAGTTCTTC

d_call: -
v_call: TRBV5-5
clone_size: -
j_call: TRBJ1-5
cdr3_aa: CASSLASSSNQPQHF
cdr3_nt: TGTGCCAGCAGCTTGGCGTCGTCCAGCAATCAGCCCCAGCATTTT

d_call: -
v_call: TRBV6-5
clone_size: few
j_call: TRBJ1-2
cdr3_aa: CASSRSRGALIYGYTF
cdr3_nt: TGTGCCAGCAGTAGGAGCCGGGGGGCGCTTATCTATGGCTACACCTTC

d_call: TRBD2
v_call: TRBV7-2
clone_size: many
j_call: TRBJ2-3
cdr3_aa: CASSRSFGSGGADTQYF
cdr3_nt: TGTGCCAGCAGCAGGAGCTTTGGTAGCGGGGGGGCAGATACGCAGTATTTT

d_call: TRBD2
v_call: TRBV29-1
clone_size: many
j_call: TRBJ2-1
cdr3_aa: CSVVSGSNEQFF
cdr3_nt: TGCAGCGTTGTTAGCGGGAGCAACGAGCAGTTCTTC

d_call: -
v_call: TRBV2
clone_size: medium-sized
j_call: TRBJ2-3
cdr3_aa: CASAPAGAIDTQYF
cdr3_nt: TGTGCCAGCGCGCCCGCGGGGGCGATAGATACGCAGTATTTT